These 31 T cell receptor beta chains were sequenced from one sample in a study of T cells expressing NK-cell markers. TCRdb reworked the 5' RACE reads into one entry per CDR3 protein, no DNA. The listing contains about 370,000 distinct CDR3 sequences. The sequenced sample consisted of blood T cells: a sorted CD56 or NKG2C T cell subset, CD4+ or CD8+ T cells, or bulk PBMC T cells (not recorded which). These receptors all stem from a woman aged 45-65 years in good health.

CDR3 in amino acids: CSARVREFGELFF. The V call is TRBV20-1, the J call TRBJ2-2; TCRdb picks TRBD1, but there is no DNA to check that call. The CDR3 runs to 13 residues. Germline CDR1 DFQATT, CDR2 SNEGSKA (reference sequence).

The chain uses TRBV6-5 and TRBJ1-6; there is no DNA to check the TCRdb D call of TRBD1. From germline, CDR1 is MNHEY and CDR2 SVGAGI. CDR3 length: 15 amino acids. CDR3 amino acids: CASRRRDRADSPLHF.

The chain uses TRBV7-8 and TRBJ1-6; the TCRdb call, TRBD1, lacks DNA for checking. This CDR3 region has 16 residues. Germline values: CDR1 SGHVS, CDR2 FQNEAQ. The CDR3 spells CASSSSRTGLLSPLHF. The full variable domain, in which reference TRBV7-8 and TRBJ1-6 provide the parts outside the CDR3, is GAGVSQSPRYKVAKRGQDVALRCDPISGHVSLFWYQQALGQGPEFLTYFQNEAQLDKSGLPSDRFFAERPEGSVSTLKIQRTQQEDSAVYLCASSSSRTGLLSPLHFGNGTRLTVT.

The rearrangement links TRBV5-4 to TRBJ1-5; TCRdb picks TRBD1, but there is no DNA to check that call. The CDR3 has 13 residues. Germline V CDR1 and CDR2: SGHNT, YYREEE (reference sequence). This chain's CDR3 is CASSLGDGQPQHF.

The genes are TRBV7-2 and TRBJ2-1; the D call of TRBD2 rests on TCRdb alone, since no DNA is present to check it. The CDR3 has 17 residues. Germline V gives CDR1 SGHTA, CDR2 FQGNSA. Here the CDR3 reads CASSRDSGTNPYNEQFF.

The chain links TRBV24-1 to TRBJ2-3. CDR3 size: 14 residues. Germline CDR1 is KGHDR and CDR2 is SFDVKD. The CDR3 here is CATSDLQETDTQYF.

V and J are TRBV27 and TRBJ2-3. This CDR3 is built from 12 residues. Germline loops: CDR1 MNHEY, CDR2 SMNVEV (reference sequence). CDR3 sequence: CASKGSPDTQYF.

The rearrangement links TRBV11-2 to TRBJ2-1; the D gene TCRdb calls, TRBD2, cannot be checked with no DNA. The CDR3 contains 16 residues. The germline V gene has CDR1 SGHAT and CDR2 FQNNGV. The CDR3 protein is CASSLEELAAPYEQFF. Variable domain in full (rest from reference TRBV11-2 and TRBJ2-1): EAGVAQSPRYKIIEKRQSVAFWCNPISGHATLYWYQQILGQGPKLLIQFQNNGVVDDSQLPKDRFSAERLKGVDSTLKIQPAKLEDSAVYLCASSLEELAAPYEQFFGPGTRLTVL.

The chain is built from TRBV7-8 and TRBJ2-2; TCRdb designates TRBD2, a call that cannot be tested without DNA. CDR1 and CDR2 (germline): SGHVS, FQNEAQ. This CDR3 contains 21 residues. This CDR3 reads CASSLDRGSARASGSGGELFF.

The J gene is TRBJ2-7, the V gene TRBV6-6; the D gene TCRdb calls, TRBD1, cannot be checked with no DNA. Germline CDR1 and CDR2: MNHNY and SVGAGI (reference sequence). This CDR3 contains 15 residues. The CDR3 reads CASRSPGGAGYEQYF.

The rearrangement uses TRBV6-5 and TRBJ2-7. The CDR3 is made up of 14 amino acids. Looked up from germline, CDR1 is MNHEY and CDR2 is SVGAGI. The CDR3 spells CASSPPGPTYEQYF.

This rearrangement joins TRBV6-1 to TRBJ1-2. Looked up from germline, CDR1 is MNHNS and CDR2 is SASEGT. The CDR3 contains 14 residues. CDR3 sequence: CASSEGFSNYGYTF.

V is TRBV29-1 and J is TRBJ2-3. The CDR3 runs to 12 residues. Germline V lookup: CDR1 SQVTM, CDR2 ANQGSEA. CDR3 in amino acids: CSVGYSTDTQYF.

This rearrangement joins TRBV3-1 to TRBJ2-5. The CDR3 is 15 residues long. Germline CDR1 is LGHDT and CDR2 is YNNKEL (reference sequence). The CDR3 region is CASSAIGTPKETQYF.

The chain recombines TRBV20-1 with TRBJ2-5. The CDR3 is 14 residues long. Germline V lookup: CDR1 DFQATT, CDR2 SNEGSKA (reference sequence). The CDR3 here is CSARFGSLQETQYF.

V usage is TRBV7-8 and J usage is TRBJ2-3. The CDR3 is 13 residues long. Germline assignment: CDR1 SGHVS and CDR2 FQNEAQ. CDR3 sequence reads: CASSVVFADTQYF.

The chain carries TRBV15 and TRBJ2-1; TCRdb gives TRBD2 as the D gene, but with no DNA this cannot be confirmed. The length of the CDR3 is 15 residues. CDR1 is LNHNV and CDR2 is YYDKDF in the germline V gene (reference sequence). This chain's CDR3 is CATSRSGLASNEQFF.

V and J are TRBV15 and TRBJ2-1; TCRdb lists TRBD2, though no DNA is available to test this call. The germline CDR1 and CDR2 sequences are LNHNV and YYDKDF (reference sequence). The CDR3 has 15 residues. The CDR3 is CATSARLAAGDEQFF.

This chain joins TRBV4-1 and TRBJ1-2; TCRdb outputs TRBD1, but without DNA this stays unchecked. There are 13 residues in the CDR3. Germline V gene sequence: CDR1 MGHRA, CDR2 YSYEKL. CDR3 amino acids: CASSHGRDGGYTF.

The V and J genes are TRBV12-3 or TRBV12-4 and TRBJ2-5. This CDR3 is 15 amino acids long. CDR3 amino acids: CASSPYQRSQETQYF.

The chain combines TRBV29-1 with TRBJ2-3; the D call from TCRdb, TRBD2, cannot be confirmed without DNA. The CDR3 runs 17 residues. From germline, CDR1 is SQVTM and CDR2 ANQGSEA. CDR3 protein: CSVTPGTSGRAPDTQYF.

The V call is TRBV10-2, the J call TRBJ1-1. This CDR3 spans 12 amino acids. The germline V gene encodes CDR1 WSHSY and CDR2 SAAADI. CDR3 protein: CASSELGSTAFF.

This chain joins TRBV12-5 and TRBJ2-5; there is no DNA to check the TCRdb D call of TRBD2. The CDR3 loop spans 18 amino acids. Per the germline V gene, CDR1 is LGHNT and CDR2 is FRNRAP. The CDR3 spells CASAPGLATLEPRETQYF.

The chain employs TRBV5-1 and TRBJ1-2; the D gene TCRdb calls, TRBD1, cannot be checked with no DNA. The CDR3 totals 14 residues. Germline V CDR1 and CDR2: SGHRS, YFSETQ. CDR3 sequence reads: CASSIDREAYGYTF.

V is TRBV7-9 and J is TRBJ2-1. Germline-derived CDR1 and CDR2 are SEHNR and FQNEAQ (reference sequence). This CDR3 has 16 residues. The CDR3 loop is CASSLARSSSYNEQFF. Supplemented by reference TRBV7-9 and TRBJ2-1, the full variable domain reads DTGVSQNPRHKITKRGQNVTFRCDPISEHNRLYWYRQTLGQGPEFLTYFQNEAQLEKSRLLSDRFSAERPKGSFSTLEIQRTEQGDSAMYLCASSLARSSSYNEQFFGPGTRLTVL.

The chain recombines TRBV7-9 with TRBJ1-2; TCRdb selects TRBD1, and the lack of DNA leaves this call unchecked. Germline V gene lookup returns CDR1 SEHNR and CDR2 FQNEAQ (reference sequence). The CDR3 loop spans 15 amino acids. The CDR3 loop is CASSRTTGAGYGYTF. Full variable domain (remainder filled in from reference TRBV7-9 and TRBJ1-2): DTGVSQNPRHKITKRGQNVTFRCDPISEHNRLYWYRQTLGQGPEFLTYFQNEAQLEKSRLLSDRFSAERPKGSFSTLEIQRTEQGDSAMYLCASSRTTGAGYGYTFGSGTRLTVV.

The chain links TRBV15 to TRBJ2-5; there is no DNA to check the TCRdb D call of TRBD1. Germline CDR1 LNHNV, CDR2 YYDKDF (reference sequence). This CDR3 comprises 14 residues. The CDR3 loop reads CATTWTGGQETQYF.

The rearrangement uses TRBV28 and TRBJ2-5; TCRdb's assignment of TRBD1 cannot be checked, as there is no DNA. The germline V gene encodes CDR1 MDHEN and CDR2 SYDVKM. The CDR3 extends over 16 amino acids. Here the CDR3 reads CASSSSGQGLRETQYF.

The chain links TRBV5-1 to TRBJ2-3; there is no DNA to check the TCRdb D call of TRBD1. The CDR3 is 14 amino acids. CDR1 and CDR2 (germline): SGHRS, YFSETQ. The CDR3 is CASQREITSDTQYF. The full variable domain, in which reference TRBV5-1 and TRBJ2-3 provide the parts outside the CDR3, is KAGVTQTPRYLIKTRGQQVTLSCSPISGHRSVSWYQQTPGQGLQFLFEYFSETQRNKGNFPGRFSGRQFSNSRSEMNVSTLELGDSALYLCASQREITSDTQYFGPGTRLTVL.

The chain employs TRBV12-3 or TRBV12-4 and TRBJ2-1; with no DNA, the TCRdb D assignment of TRBD1 cannot be verified. The CDR3 runs 17 residues. The CDR3 region is CASTGPSRGTQWMPRFF.

The gene calls are TRBV7-3 and TRBJ2-1; lacking DNA, the TRBD1 call made by TCRdb goes unchecked. The CDR3 length is 13 residues. Germline V CDR1 and CDR2: SGHTA, FQGTGA. CDR3 residues: CASSRPGDPEQFF.